Following are 30 T cell receptor beta chains from one sample sequenced in a study of blood T cell repertoires in COVID-19. The table came from immunoSEQ multiplex PCR; TCRdb's copy has only in-frame clones and leaves some out. The profile shows 150,000 to 200,000 clones, 85% of them singletons. Sample: peripheral blood. These receptors came from a woman aged 50 to 65 with COVID-19, enrolled during active disease.

The chain employs TRBV7-2 and TRBJ1-5, with D unclear. V was cut by 1 base and J by 7 bases, with 11 bases left in between. The CDR3 runs 14 residues. Per germline, CDR1 SGHTA and CDR2 FQGNSA. The CDR3 sequence is CASSLEAVMQPQHF. Written as DNA, the CDR3 is TGTGCCAGCAGCTTAGAGGCGGTTATGCAGCCCCAGCATTTT.

This CDR3 is CASSYSSTSSYEQYF. Written as DNA, the CDR3 is TGTGCCAGCAGTTACTCGTCCACATCGTCCTACGAGCAGTACTTC. The chain recombines TRBV6-5 with TRBJ2-7; D is unresolved. From germline, CDR1 is MNHEY and CDR2 SVGAGI. V gave up 0 bases and J gave up 1 base, with 10 bases separating them. The CDR3 contains 15 residues.

This chain joins TRBV7-2 and TRBJ1-2; D might be TRBD1 (6 bases). V dropped 2 bases and J dropped 5 bases, with 21 bases sitting between them. Germline assignment: CDR1 SGHTA and CDR2 FQGNSA. CDR3 length equals 17 residues. CDR3 in DNA: TGTGCCAGCAGCTTAAGCGCGGGGGACACCATACTTTATGGCTACACCTTC. This translates into CASSLSAGDTILYGYTF.

The CDR3 sequence: CASSLNPSGGTYNEQFF. The CDR3 DNA is TGTGCCAGCAGCTTAAACCCTAGCGGGGGGACCTACAATGAGCAGTTCTTC. The chain combines TRBV7-3 with TRBJ2-1, with 11 bases that match TRBD2. Germline CDR1 and CDR2: SGHTA and FQGTGA. With 1 base clipped from V and 2 bases from J, the junction kept 4 bases outside the gene matches. This CDR3 spans 17 amino acids.

The table lists this clone with a count of one. The rearrangement uses TRBV27 and TRBJ1-1; TRBD1 agrees at 8 bases. Germline CDR1 is MNHEY and CDR2 is SMNVEV (reference sequence). The CDR3 sequence is 14 residues long. The V gene end was trimmed by 5 bases and the J gene end by 6 bases; junction bases not matched to a gene: 8. CDR3 bases: TGTGCCAGCAGTCCGGACAGGGAGTACGCTGAAGCTTTCTTT. Its translation: CASSPDREYAEAFF.

This clone was observed a handful of times. This chain uses TRBV10-3 with TRBJ2-7; 7 positions agree with TRBD1. The junction had 1 base not matched to a gene; V was cut back by 3 bases and J by 2 bases. This CDR3 has 13 amino acids. The germline V gene has CDR1 ENHRY and CDR2 SYGVKD. The CDR3 loop is CAISDGTAYEQYF. The CDR3 DNA reads TGTGCCATCAGTGATGGGACAGCCTACGAGCAGTACTTC.

V usage is TRBV19 and J usage is TRBJ2-2, with D possibly TRBD2 on 6 matching bases. Trimming left V 6 bases short and J 3 bases short, with 17 bases between. Germline CDR1 and CDR2: LNHDA and SQIVND (reference sequence). CDR3 length: 16 residues. The CDR3 DNA is TGTGCCAGTAGGGAGGGACCTGCACGTGACACCGGGGAGCTGTTTTTT. Translated, it gives CASREGPARDTGELFF.

This clone is a singleton in its sample. The chain employs TRBV18 and TRBJ2-1; 7 bases fit TRBD1. CDR1 and CDR2 from the germline V gene are KGHSH and LQKENI. V was pared by 3 bases and J by 8 bases, with 1 base of the junction left unmatched. There are 12 residues in the CDR3. The CDR3, as DNA: TGTGCCAGCTCACCTACAGGGGATGAGCAGTTCTTC. This sequence encodes CASSPTGDEQFF.

This clone has more than one count but fewer than ten. The rearrangement joins TRBV4-1 to TRBJ2-7, with a possible D match to TRBD2 (6 bases). The V gene lost 3 bases and the J gene lost 4 bases, with 13 bases spanning the gap. This CDR3 region has 14 residues. CDR1 is MGHRA and CDR2 is YSYEKL in the germline V gene. CDR3 protein: CASSQAWRGYEQYF. CDR3 sequence (DNA): TGCGCCAGCAGCCAGGCCTGGAGGGGTTACGAGCAGTACTTC.

The chain's CDR3 is CAWTLKTGNYGYTF. CDR3 coding DNA: TGTGCCTGGACCCTGAAGACAGGAAACTATGGCTACACCTTC. The chain carries TRBV30 and TRBJ1-2, with D possibly TRBD1 on 6 matching bases. Trimming removed 4 bases from V and 2 bases from J, with 14 bases in between. The CDR3 has 14 residues. Germline V gives CDR1 GTSNPN, CDR2 SVGIG (reference sequence).

V usage is TRBV18 and J usage is TRBJ2-5; the D is unclear. V was pared by 6 bases and J by 11 bases, with 16 bases between. The CDR3 loop spans 12 amino acids. The germline CDR1 and CDR2 sequences are KGHSH and LQKENI. This chain's CDR3 is CASSPSGDAQYF. The CDR3 DNA sequence: TGTGCCAGCTCGCCCTCCGGAGACGCGCAGTACTTC.

The rearrangement uses TRBV15 and TRBJ2-7; D is perhaps TRBD1 (5 bases). Germline V gives CDR1 LNHNV, CDR2 YYDKDF (reference sequence). Trimming took off 4 bases at V and 1 base at J, with 11 bases between the two ends. The CDR3 consists of 14 residues. As DNA, the CDR3 is TGTGCCACCAGCAAGACAGACCGGTCCTACGAGCAGTACTTC. Encoded protein: CATSKTDRSYEQYF.

The rearrangement uses TRBV14 and TRBJ1-1; tentative D call: TRBD1 (6 bases). The germline V and J ends were trimmed by 3 bases and 10 bases, with 21 bases remaining between them. Per the germline V gene, CDR1 is SGHDN and CDR2 is FVKESK. The CDR3 length is 15 residues. The DNA for the CDR3 is TGTGCCAGCAGCCAGCGACAGGCCCCATCTGGAAGAGCTTTCTTT. This translates into CASSQRQAPSGRAFF.

This clone has just one count. The chain couples TRBV14 to TRBJ2-4; TRBD1 agrees at 12 bases. V shed 4 bases and J 6 bases; nucleotides not matched to a gene: 7. The CDR3 spans 16 residues. Germline values: CDR1 SGHDN, CDR2 FVKESK. The chain's CDR3 is CASSRPGQGAGNIQYF. CDR3 DNA: TGTGCCAGCAGCCGACCGGGACAGGGGGCTGGAAACATTCAGTACTTC.

This clone was found once. The V call is TRBV30, the J call TRBJ2-5, with 9 nucleotides matching TRBD1. The J segment lost 5 bases and the V segment lost 2 bases, leaving 6 bases of the junction unmatched. Germline values: CDR1 GTSNPN, CDR2 SVGIG (reference sequence). The CDR3 is made up of 14 amino acids. This CDR3 is CAWSTGQGLETQYF. CDR3 DNA sequence: TGTGCCTGGAGTACGGGACAGGGATTGGAGACCCAGTACTTC.

The chain recombines TRBV7-9 with TRBJ1-1; D is possibly TRBD1 (5 bases). Trimming left V 3 bases short and J 4 bases short, with 15 bases between. Germline-derived CDR1 and CDR2 are SEHNR and FQNEAQ (reference sequence). The CDR3 sequence is 15 residues long. CDR3 DNA sequence: TGTGCCAGCAGCTTGGGAGGGGAGGGAAGCACTGAAGCTTTCTTT. Amino acids: CASSLGGEGSTEAFF.

The chain links TRBV12-3 or TRBV12-4 to TRBJ1-2; TRBD1 matches 8 bases. V lost 3 bases, J lost 6 bases, and 3 bases stayed unmatched. This CDR3 region has 13 residues. The CDR3 nucleotides are TGTGCCAGCAGTTTCGCAGGGGGCGATGGCTACACCTTC. This gives the protein CASSFAGGDGYTF.

The V and J genes are TRBV7-3 and TRBJ2-2, with D possibly TRBD2 on 6 matching bases. CDR3 size: 16 residues. V lost 5 bases and J 5 bases, leaving 18 bases between the germline ends. Germline V gene lookup returns CDR1 SGHTA and CDR2 FQGTGA. CDR3: CASSPLGLGGTGELFF. The DNA of the CDR3 is TGTGCCAGCAGCCCTCTGGGACTTGGGGGGACCGGGGAGCTGTTTTTT.

The chain combines TRBV6-1 with TRBJ1-5, with a possible D match to TRBD1 (5 bases). Trimming took off 2 bases at V and 3 bases at J, with 11 bases between the two ends. Germline V lookup: CDR1 MNHNS, CDR2 SASEGT. This CDR3 spans 15 amino acids. The CDR3: CASSEKRQSNQPQHF. The CDR3 bases are TGTGCCAGCAGTGAAAAGAGACAGTCCAATCAGCCCCAGCATTTT.

V usage is TRBV7-2 and J usage is TRBJ2-7; 7 bases agree with TRBD2. Germline lookup yields CDR1 SGHTA and CDR2 FQGNSA. J gave up 4 bases and V 1 base, and 4 bases lay outside the gene matches. The CDR3 totals 14 residues. The chain's CDR3 is CASSLERDRYEQYF. CDR3 nucleotide sequence: TGTGCCAGCAGCTTAGAGCGGGATCGGTACGAGCAGTACTTC.

This chain joins TRBV6-5 and TRBJ2-3; TRBD2 might be the D (7 bases). The CDR3 covers 15 residues. Per germline, CDR1 MNHEY and CDR2 SVGAGI. Trimming cost V 0 bases and J 4 bases, with 11 bases left between them. The CDR3 here is CASSYSGGLADTQYF. The CDR3 region has the DNA TGTGCCAGCAGTTACTCGGGGGGGCTTGCAGATACGCAGTATTTT.

This sequence joins TRBV9 and TRBJ1-4, with D possibly matching TRBD1 (6 bases). V was cut by 3 bases and J by 8 bases, with 14 bases left in between. CDR1 is SGDLS and CDR2 is YYNGEE in the germline V gene. The CDR3 extends over 14 amino acids. The CDR3 sequence: CASSADQGREKLFF. The CDR3, as DNA: TGTGCCAGCAGCGCCGATCAGGGGCGGGAAAAACTGTTTTTT.

This sequence joins TRBV6-5 and TRBJ1-4; D gene ambiguous. The germline CDR1 and CDR2 sequences are MNHEY and SVGAGI. V lost 6 bases to trimming and J lost 2 bases, with 10 bases between them. The CDR3 length is 14 residues. The DNA of the CDR3 is TGTGCCAGCAGGTACACGGGGACTAATGAAAAACTGTTTTTT. This codes for CASRYTGTNEKLFF.

This sequence joins TRBV2 and TRBJ1-4; weak D call: TRBD1 (6 bases). V dropped 4 bases and J dropped 2 bases, with 14 bases sitting between them. The CDR3 contains 16 residues. Per germline, CDR1 SNHLY and CDR2 FYNNEI. The CDR3 nucleotides read TGTGCCAGCAGTGTCAGGGGTCGGTTGACTAATGAAAAACTGTTTTTT. Translation: CASSVRGRLTNEKLFF.

This clone was detected once. In nucleotides, the CDR3 is TGTGCCAGCCTGAGGTGCTATGGCTACACCTTC. Translating it yields CASLRCYGYTF. This chain links TRBV6-5 with TRBJ1-2; D uncertain. In germline, CDR1 is MNHEY, CDR2 SVGAGI. The V gene lost 8 bases and the J gene lost 4 bases, with 8 bases spanning the gap. There are 11 residues in the CDR3.

This chain links TRBV7-6 with TRBJ2-6, with a possible D match to TRBD2 (5 bases). Germline CDR1 and CDR2: SGHVS and FNYEAQ. This CDR3 has 16 residues. V gave up 3 bases and J gave up 4 bases, with 13 bases separating them. CDR3 sequence: CASSFPSTGGANVLTF. CDR3 coding DNA: TGTGCCAGCAGCTTCCCCAGCACGGGGGGGGCCAACGTCCTGACTTTC.

The V gene is TRBV7-9, the J gene TRBJ2-3; TRBD2 aligns across 8 bases. This CDR3 has 16 amino acids. V was clipped by 5 bases and J by 6 bases; unmatched bases: 13. Per germline, CDR1 SEHNR and CDR2 FQNEAQ (reference sequence). CDR3 loop: CASSLTRSGVGDTQYF. CDR3 in DNA: TGTGCCAGCAGCCTGACCCGTAGCGGGGTTGGGGATACGCAGTATTTT. Based on the CDR3 plus reference TRBV7-9 and TRBJ2-3, the full variable domain is DTGVSQNPRHKITKRGQNVTFRCDPISEHNRLYWYRQTLGQGPEFLTYFQNEAQLEKSRLLSDRFSAERPKGSFSTLEIQRTEQGDSAMYLCASSLTRSGVGDTQYFGPGTRLTVL.

About this clone itself: This CDR3 is also generated by other DNA sequences in the sample. CDR3 sequence reads: CASSPRGGLREQYF. In DNA, the CDR3 is TGTGCCAGTAGTCCGCGGGGGGGGCTAAGGGAGCAGTACTTC. This chain links TRBV19 with TRBJ2-7; the match to TRBD2 covers 9 bases. Germline CDR1 is LNHDA and CDR2 is SQIVND (reference sequence). This CDR3 contains 14 residues. V shed 5 bases and J 7 bases; nucleotides not matched to a gene: 9.

This rearrangement joins TRBV18 to TRBJ2-1, with D maybe TRBD1 (5 bases). The CDR3 loop spans 15 amino acids. Germline-derived CDR1 and CDR2 are KGHSH and LQKENI. Trimming removed 1 base at V and 4 bases at J, with 11 bases between. For the CDR3, the DNA is TGTGCCAGCTCACCACGGCCAGGGCCTTACAATGAGCAGTTCTTC. Translation: CASSPRPGPYNEQFF. Full variable domain (missing parts from reference TRBV18 and TRBJ2-1): NAGVMQNPRHLVRRRGQEARLRCSPMKGHSHVYWYRQLPEEGLKFMVYLQKENIIDESGMPKERFSAEFPKEGPSILRIQQVVRGDSAAYFCASSPRPGPYNEQFFGPGTRLTVL.

V is TRBV29-1 and J is TRBJ2-3; TRBD1 aligns across 7 bases. V shed 7 bases and J 4 bases; nucleotides not matched to a gene: 5. The CDR3 extends over 12 amino acids. Germline loops: CDR1 SQVTM, CDR2 ANQGSEA. Here the CDR3 DNA reads TGCAGCGGCCTACAGGGGTCAGATACGCAGTATTTT. Its protein is CSGLQGSDTQYF.